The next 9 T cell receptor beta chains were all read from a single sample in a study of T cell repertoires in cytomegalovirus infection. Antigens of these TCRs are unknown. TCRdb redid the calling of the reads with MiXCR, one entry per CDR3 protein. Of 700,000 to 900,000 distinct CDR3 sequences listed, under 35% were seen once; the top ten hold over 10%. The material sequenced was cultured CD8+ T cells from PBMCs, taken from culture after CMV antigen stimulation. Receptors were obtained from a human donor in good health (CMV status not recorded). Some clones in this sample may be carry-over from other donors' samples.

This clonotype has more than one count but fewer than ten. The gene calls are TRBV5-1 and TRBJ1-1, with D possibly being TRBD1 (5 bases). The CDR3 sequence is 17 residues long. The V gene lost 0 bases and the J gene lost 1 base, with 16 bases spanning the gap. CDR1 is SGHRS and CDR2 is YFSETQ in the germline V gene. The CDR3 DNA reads TGCGCCAGCAGCTTGGCCTCTGCAGGGAAAGGGAACACTGAAGCTTTCTTT. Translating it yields CASSLASAGKGNTEAFF.

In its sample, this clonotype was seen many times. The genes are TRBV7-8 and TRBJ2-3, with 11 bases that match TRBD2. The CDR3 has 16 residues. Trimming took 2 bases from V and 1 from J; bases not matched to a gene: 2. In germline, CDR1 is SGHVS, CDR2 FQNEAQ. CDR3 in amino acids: CASSLTSGGGTDTQYF. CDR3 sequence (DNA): TGTGCCAGCAGCTTAACTAGCGGGGGAGGCACAGATACGCAGTATTTT.

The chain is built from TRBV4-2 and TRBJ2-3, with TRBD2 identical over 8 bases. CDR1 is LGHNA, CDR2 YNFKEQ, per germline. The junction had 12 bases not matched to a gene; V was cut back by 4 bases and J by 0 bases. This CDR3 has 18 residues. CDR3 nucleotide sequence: TGTGCCAGCAGCCCTCGGGCGGGGGGATCTACTAGCACAGATACGCAGTATTTT. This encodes CASSPRAGGSTSTDTQYF.

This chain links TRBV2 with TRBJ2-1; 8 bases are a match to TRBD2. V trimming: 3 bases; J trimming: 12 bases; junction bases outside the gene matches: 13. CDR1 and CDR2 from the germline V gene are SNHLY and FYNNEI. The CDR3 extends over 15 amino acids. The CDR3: CASSEASGHSGGQFF. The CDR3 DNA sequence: TGTGCCAGCAGTGAGGCTAGCGGTCACAGCGGGGGGCAGTTCTTC.

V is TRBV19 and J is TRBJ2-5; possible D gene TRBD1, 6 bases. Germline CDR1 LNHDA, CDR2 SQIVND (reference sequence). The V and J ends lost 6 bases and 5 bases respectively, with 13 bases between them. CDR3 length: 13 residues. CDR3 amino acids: CASRDSLYETQYF. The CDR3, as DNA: TGTGCCAGTAGGGACAGTCTTTATGAGACCCAGTACTTC.

As DNA, the CDR3 is TGTGCCAGCAGCTGGAGCCGGGACAGGGGTAACTCTGGAAACACCATATATTTT. Amino acids: CASSWSRDRGNSGNTIYF. The chain joins TRBV7-8 to TRBJ1-3; 10 bases agree with TRBD1. J was trimmed by 0 bases and V by 4 bases; bases with no gene match: 9. The CDR3 covers 18 residues. Germline CDR1 and CDR2: SGHVS and FQNEAQ.

CDR3 nucleotide sequence: TGTGCCAGCAGCCTATCGCCACCCCGGGACTCGCCACCGTACAATGAGCAGTTCTTC. It codes for CASSLSPPRDSPPYNEQFF. J is TRBJ2-1 and V is TRBV6-5, with TRBD2 as a possible D gene (6 bases). The V gene's germline CDR1 is MNHEY and CDR2 SVGAGI. This CDR3 is 19 amino acids long. Deletions cut 6 bases from V and 4 bases from J, with 28 bases between.

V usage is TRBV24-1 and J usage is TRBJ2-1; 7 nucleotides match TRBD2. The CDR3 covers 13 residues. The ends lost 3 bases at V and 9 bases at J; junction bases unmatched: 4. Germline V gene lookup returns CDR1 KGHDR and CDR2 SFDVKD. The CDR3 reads CATSDGGVGEQFF. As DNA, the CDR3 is TGTGCCACCAGTGATGGGGGGGTAGGTGAGCAGTTCTTC.

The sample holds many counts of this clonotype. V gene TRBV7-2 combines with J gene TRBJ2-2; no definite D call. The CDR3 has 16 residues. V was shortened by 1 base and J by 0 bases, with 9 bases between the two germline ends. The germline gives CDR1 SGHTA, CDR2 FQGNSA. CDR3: CASSLDNFANTGELFF. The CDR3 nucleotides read TGTGCCAGCAGCTTAGACAATTTCGCGAACACCGGGGAGCTGTTTTTT.